This T cell receptor (beta chain) was retrieved from a study of beta chain features in type 1 diabetes. Sorted populations were all over 98% pure. Germline V lookup: CDR1 SGHAT, CDR2 FQNNGV. The CDR3 extends over 14 amino acids. V was trimmed by 4 bases and J by 4 bases, leaving 13 bases between them. Only a few counts were recorded for this clone. Its specificity is unknown. Study observations and caveats: All four CD4+ subsets from Type 1 diabetes patients carried moderately but significantly shorter TCRB CDR3s.

Of the isolated RNA, all was reverse transcribed, and so the sequenced material was expressed TCRB transcripts. Measured with immunoSEQ multiplex PCR; TCRdb has only the in-frame clones, and not every one. The repertoire holds some 150,000 clones, about a tenth seen once, with 0.6% to 0.8% in the top ten. The chain employs TRBV11-2 and TRBJ1-1; D might be TRBD1 (6 bases). Material: central memory CD4+ T cells from blood. The clonotype was recovered from a man aged 18 to 30 in good health. The CDR3 loop is CASSSRGYGTEAFF. In DNA, the CDR3 is TGTGCCAGCAGCTCCAGGGGTTATGGCACTGAAGCTTTCTTT.